This TCR beta chain was found in a study of TIL therapy for anti-PD-1-resistant metastatic lung cancer. Sample time point: pre-treatment sample, taken before nivolumab and TIL therapy. V trimming: 5 bases; J trimming: 5 bases; junction bases outside the gene matches: 8. The germline V gene encodes CDR1 SEHNR and CDR2 FQNEAQ (reference sequence). The CDR3 is 14 amino acids. Sequencing used immunoSEQ v3. Profiled with immunoSEQ multiplex PCR; TCRdb holds only in-frame clones, not every one. This sample has 50,000 to 60,000 clones, with roughly 77% found just once. The material sequenced was blood, taken at baseline. This TCR derives from a person between 25 and 79 years old with non-small cell lung cancer. The V call is TRBV7-9, the J call TRBJ1-1; the match to TRBD1 covers 7 bases. The CDR3 loop reads CASSPGTVRTEAFF. The CDR3 nucleotides are TGTGCCAGCAGCCCGGGGACAGTGAGGACTGAAGCTTTCTTT.